These 3 T cell receptor beta chains share one sample of origin, sequenced in a study of blood T cell repertoires in COVID-19 (TCRdb year 2020). The library was made by the immunoSEQ multiplex PCR assay. Entries here come from immuneACCESS through TCRdb and include only in-frame sequences with V and J called. Some clones fail to appear in such tables; in the studies checked, an unresolved V gene covers under half of the shortfall, and the cause of the remainder is unknown. The sample contains 40,000 to 55,000 clones, approximately 90% of them found a single time. The top ten clones comprise 25% to 35% of the sample. The sequencing input was peripheral blood. All receptors derive from an elderly woman with acute or convalescent COVID-19.

The chain recombines TRBV13 with TRBJ2-3; 9 nucleotides agree with TRBD2. After removal of 0 bases from V and 6 bases from J, the junction contained 4 bases not matched to a gene. The CDR3 is made up of 15 amino acids. Germline V gives CDR1 PRHDT, CDR2 FYEKMQ (reference sequence). The CDR3 spells CASSLGTSGPDTQYF. CDR3 coding DNA: TGTGCCAGCAGCTTAGGGACTAGCGGCCCCGATACGCAGTATTTT.

The chain employs TRBV21-1 and TRBJ2-3; the D segment call TRBD2 is taken from the table without a DNA check. TRBV21-1 is classified as a pseudogene. The CDR3 spans 15 residues. The CDR3: CASRRLAGGTDTQYF. The CDR3 DNA follows: TGTGCCAGCAGGAGACTAGCGGGGGGAACAGATACGCAGTATTTT.

The chain employs TRBV6-1 and TRBJ2-3, with 9 bases fitting TRBD1. Germline V gene data show CDR1 as MNHNS and CDR2 as SASEGT. The CDR3 has 15 residues. Losses at the gene ends were 3 bases for V and 7 bases for J; bases not matched to a gene: 8. CDR3 protein: CASSDPGQGVNTQYF. The CDR3 bases are TGTGCCAGCAGTGACCCGGGACAGGGCGTAAATACGCAGTATTTT.